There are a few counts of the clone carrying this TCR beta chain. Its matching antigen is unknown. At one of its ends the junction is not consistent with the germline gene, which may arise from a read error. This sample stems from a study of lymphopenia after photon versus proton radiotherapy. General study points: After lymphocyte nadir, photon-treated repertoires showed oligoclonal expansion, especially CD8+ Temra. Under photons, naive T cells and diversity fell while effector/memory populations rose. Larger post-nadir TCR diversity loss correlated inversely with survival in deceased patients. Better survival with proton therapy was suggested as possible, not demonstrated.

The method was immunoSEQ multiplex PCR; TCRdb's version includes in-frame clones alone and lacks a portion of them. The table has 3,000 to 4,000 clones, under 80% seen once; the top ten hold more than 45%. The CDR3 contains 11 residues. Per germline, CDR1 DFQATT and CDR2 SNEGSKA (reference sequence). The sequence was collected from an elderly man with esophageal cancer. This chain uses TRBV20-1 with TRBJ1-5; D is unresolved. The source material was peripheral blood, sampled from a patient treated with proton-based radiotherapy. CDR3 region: CSARAEQRLVF. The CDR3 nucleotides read TGCAGTGCTAGAGCCGAACAGCGTCTAGTATTT.